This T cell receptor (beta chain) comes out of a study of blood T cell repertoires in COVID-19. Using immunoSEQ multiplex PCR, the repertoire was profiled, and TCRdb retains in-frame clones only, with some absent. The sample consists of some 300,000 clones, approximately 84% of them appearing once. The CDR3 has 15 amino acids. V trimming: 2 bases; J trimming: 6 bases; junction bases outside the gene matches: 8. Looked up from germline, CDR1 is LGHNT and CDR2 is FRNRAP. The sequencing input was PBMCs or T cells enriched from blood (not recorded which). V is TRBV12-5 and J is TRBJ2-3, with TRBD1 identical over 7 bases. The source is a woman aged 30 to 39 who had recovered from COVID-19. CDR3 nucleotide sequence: TGTGCTAGTGGTTTGTCCCCGGACAGGACCGATACGCAGTATTTT. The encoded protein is CASGLSPDRTDTQYF.